Below, 20 T cell receptor beta chains from the same sample are listed, as sequenced in a study of T cells in Graves' hyperthyroidism and ophthalmopathy. RNA transcripts provided the source from which TCR beta CDR3 regions were amplified. HTBI primers were employed in a first-round RT-PCR of the TCR CDR3. MiXCR, run by TCRdb on the multiplex PCR reads, gives a single entry per CDR3 protein. The repertoire consists of around 610,000 distinct CDR3 sequences, with around 15% occurring once and the leading ten covering about 4%. The sequenced material came from blood. These receptors were collected from a woman between 35 and 50 years old with Graves' ophthalmopathy.

At least ten counts were recorded for this clonotype. This chain joins TRBV2 and TRBJ2-7, with 9 positions matching TRBD1. CDR1 and CDR2 from the germline V gene are SNHLY and FYNNEI. The V segment lost 8 bases and the J segment 6 bases; nucleotides outside the gene matches: 11. The CDR3 length is 14 residues. In DNA, the CDR3 is TGTGCCAGCCTTGCCGGGACAGGGTCCGGCGAGCAGTACTTC. Protein product: CASLAGTGSGEQYF. The entire variable domain, with the rest obtained from reference TRBV2 and TRBJ2-7, is as follows: EPEVTQTPSHQVTQMGQEVILRCVPISNHLYFYWYRQILGQKVEFLVSFYNNEISEKSEIFDDQFSVERPDGSNFTLKIRSTKLEDSAMYFCASLAGTGSGEQYFGPGTRLTVT.

In this sample, this clonotype turned up many times. The CDR3 DNA follows: TGTGCCAGCAGCTACAAGGCATATCCCTACGAGCAGTACTTC. Protein sequence: CASSYKAYPYEQYF. The chain couples TRBV6-5 to TRBJ2-7; no clear D. The germline V and J ends were trimmed by 6 bases and 2 bases, with 14 bases remaining between them. CDR3 length equals 14 residues. CDR1 MNHEY and CDR2 SVGAGI come from the germline V gene.

At least ten counts were recorded for this clonotype. V usage is TRBV3-1 and J usage is TRBJ2-5, with no clear D. Trimming took 1 base from V and 5 from J, leaving 5 bases between them. Germline V gene sequence: CDR1 LGHDT, CDR2 YNNKEL (reference sequence). This CDR3 is built from 12 residues. CDR3 protein: CASSQARETQYF. In DNA form, the CDR3 reads TGTGCCAGCAGCCAAGCACGGGAGACCCAGTACTTC.

This clonotype occurred many times. The V gene is TRBV29-1, the J gene TRBJ2-2; no reliable D call. This CDR3 contains 12 residues. Germline CDR1 SQVTM, CDR2 ANQGSEA. Trimming removed 5 bases from V and 4 bases from J, with 8 bases in between. The CDR3 protein is CSVIDFTGELFF. CDR3 bases: TGCAGCGTTATCGACTTCACCGGGGAGCTGTTTTTT.

This clonotype showed up many times. The rearrangement joins TRBV9 to TRBJ2-2; D possibly corresponds to TRBD1 (5 bases). Germline V gives CDR1 SGDLS, CDR2 YYNGEE. This CDR3 has 16 amino acids. Trimming cost V 0 bases and J 3 bases, with 12 bases left between them. The CDR3 loop is CASSVAETAHTGELFF. CDR3 sequence (DNA): TGTGCCAGCAGCGTAGCTGAGACAGCACACACCGGGGAGCTGTTTTTT.

This clonotype appeared many times. The CDR3 bases are TGTGCCAGTAGTAATCCGGGATACAGCTATGGCTACACCTTC. Amino acids: CASSNPGYSYGYTF. This chain uses TRBV19 with TRBJ1-2, with D unclear. CDR3 length: 14 residues. Germline V CDR1 and CDR2: LNHDA, SQIVND (reference sequence). V shed 4 bases and J shed 4 bases, with 13 bases lying between them.

This clonotype was found many times. A much more abundant neighbour one base away suggests this may be a read error. The chain links TRBV12-3 or TRBV12-4 to TRBJ2-7; D remains unclear. V was pared by 1 base and J by 9 bases, with 10 bases between. The CDR3 runs 12 residues. CDR3 sequence: CASSLVRNGQYF. In DNA, the CDR3 is TGTGCCAGCAGTTTAGTTAGGAACGGGCAGTACTTC.

Many counts were recorded for this clonotype. The chain has TRBV29-1 and TRBJ2-5; D unclear. The CDR3 has 11 residues. The V gene lost 2 bases and the J gene lost 5 bases, with 6 bases spanning the gap. The V gene's germline CDR1 is SQVTM and CDR2 ANQGSEA. This CDR3 reads CSVELWETQYF. The CDR3 DNA follows: TGCAGCGTTGAATTGTGGGAGACCCAGTACTTC.

In its sample, this clonotype was seen many times. The genes are TRBV20-1 and TRBJ2-2; D perhaps matches TRBD2 (6 bases). Trimming left V 3 bases short and J 8 bases short, with 13 bases between. This CDR3 region has 13 residues. Germline V gives CDR1 DFQATT, CDR2 SNEGSKA (reference sequence). CDR3 sequence: CSASGRAFGELFF. DNA of the CDR3: TGCAGTGCTAGCGGGAGAGCGTTTGGGGAGCTGTTTTTT.

The V and J genes are TRBV6-2 or TRBV6-3 and TRBJ1-5; D gene unclear. Trimming removed 4 bases from V and 4 bases from J, with 8 bases in between. CDR3 size: 13 residues. Germline lookup yields CDR1 MNHEY and CDR2 SVGEGT. This chain's CDR3 is CASSFRTNQPQHF. The CDR3 DNA sequence: TGTGCCAGCAGTTTTCGTACGAATCAGCCCCAGCATTTT.

The chain links TRBV15 to TRBJ1-5; D remains unclear. V lost 0 bases to trimming and J lost 6 bases, with 6 bases between them. Germline CDR1 reads LNHNV; CDR2 reads YYDKDF (reference sequence). The length of the CDR3 is 13 residues. The CDR3 bases are TGTGCCACCAGCAGAGAAGAACGTCAGCCCCAGCATTTT. Its protein product is CATSREERQPQHF.

This clonotype has only a few counts. The V call is TRBV20-1, the J call TRBJ1-1; no clear D gene. The germline CDR1 and CDR2 sequences are DFQATT and SNEGSKA (reference sequence). This CDR3 comprises 12 residues. Trimming removed 2 bases at V and 9 bases at J, with 13 bases between. The chain's CDR3 is CSARNPGGKAFF. The CDR3 nucleotides are TGCAGTGCTAGAAACCCGGGTGGGAAAGCTTTCTTT.

This clonotype came up many times. The chain links TRBV27 to TRBJ2-7, with TRBD1 matching over 10 bases. V shed 5 bases and J 4 bases; nucleotides not matched to a gene: 8. The CDR3 sequence is 15 residues long. Germline CDR1 and CDR2: MNHEY and SMNVEV (reference sequence). The CDR3: CASSGTGTGVYEQYF. In DNA form, the CDR3 reads TGTGCCAGCAGTGGGACCGGGACAGGGGTGTACGAGCAGTACTTC.

This clonotype showed up many times. V usage is TRBV27 and J usage is TRBJ1-5; the D gene is possibly TRBD1 (5 bases). The CDR3 has 13 residues. Germline CDR1 MNHEY, CDR2 SMNVEV (reference sequence). Trimming removed 2 bases from V and 7 bases from J, with 9 bases in between. This chain's CDR3 is CASSLDTGQPQHF. The CDR3 DNA is TGTGCCAGCAGTTTAGACACAGGCCAGCCCCAGCATTTT.

This clonotype was detected many times. The CDR3 region has the DNA TGTGCCAGTAGTATAGCTCCAGGGCCTGGAAACACCATATATTTT. Translating gives CASSIAPGPGNTIYF. The chain links TRBV19 to TRBJ1-3, with D possibly TRBD1 on 5 matching bases. V was clipped by 1 base and J by 2 bases, with 9 bases between them. The germline CDR1 and CDR2 sequences are LNHDA and SQIVND (reference sequence). The CDR3 sequence is 15 residues long.

V and J are TRBV2 and TRBJ2-5; D may be TRBD2 (6 bases). Germline V lookup: CDR1 SNHLY, CDR2 FYNNEI. Trimming cost V 7 bases and J 3 bases, with 15 bases left between them. The CDR3 has 14 amino acids. Written as DNA, the CDR3 is TGTGCCAGCAACGGGGGAAAAGGGGAAGAGACCCAGTACTTC. It is translated as CASNGGKGEETQYF.

This clonotype has at least ten counts. This rearrangement joins TRBV12-5 to TRBJ2-7; a possible D gene is TRBD1 (5 bases). Germline V gene lookup returns CDR1 LGHNT and CDR2 FRNRAP. The CDR3 has 12 residues. Trimming stripped 9 bases from V and 2 bases from J, with 11 bases between. CDR3 nucleotide sequence: TGTGCTAGCTCGACAGAAACCTACGAGCAGTACTTC. Translation: CASSTETYEQYF.

This clonotype was observed at least ten times. The chain has TRBV12-3 or TRBV12-4 and TRBJ2-7; 7 bases fit TRBD2. There are 15 residues in the CDR3. J was trimmed by 4 bases and V by 4 bases; bases with no gene match: 10. CDR3 loop: CASSSQAGPRYEQYF. CDR3 nucleotide sequence: TGTGCCAGCAGTTCCCAAGCGGGACCCCGTTACGAGCAGTACTTC.

This clonotype was observed a handful of times. V usage is TRBV15 and J usage is TRBJ2-3, with 7 bases lining up with TRBD2. Germline-derived CDR1 and CDR2 are LNHNV and YYDKDF (reference sequence). The CDR3 covers 15 residues. J gave up 2 bases and V 1 base, and 3 bases lay outside the gene matches. The CDR3: CATSRVLADTDTQYF. CDR3 DNA: TGTGCCACCAGCAGAGTCCTAGCGGACACAGATACGCAGTATTTT.

The rearrangement uses TRBV20-1 and TRBJ1-1; 9 bases are shared with TRBD1. Unmatched junction bases numbered 6, after V lost 5 bases and J lost 2 bases. The CDR3 spans 14 residues. CDR1 is DFQATT and CDR2 is SNEGSKA in the germline V gene (reference sequence). The chain's CDR3 is CSAVDRGTNTEAFF. The CDR3 nucleotides read TGCAGTGCTGTGGACAGGGGAACCAACACTGAAGCTTTCTTT.